The next 17 T cell receptor beta chains were all read from a single sample in a study of blood T cell repertoires in COVID-19. TCRdb keeps only in-frame clones here, not all; method: immunoSEQ multiplex PCR. The sample consists of a few hundred thousand clones, 88% of them appearing once. The sequencing input was PBMCs or T cells enriched from blood (not recorded which). The receptors shown here come from a man aged 25-40 years who had recovered from COVID-19.

This clone was detected once. This chain connects TRBV19 to TRBJ1-5; D not resolved. Between the trimmed V and J ends, which lost 3 bases and 6 bases, there was a span of 12 bases. Germline-derived CDR1 and CDR2 are LNHDA and SQIVND (reference sequence). The CDR3 length is 14 residues. As DNA, the CDR3 is TGTGCCAGTAGTATCAATCTCCCGGGTCAGCCCCAGCATTTT. It encodes CASSINLPGQPQHF.

The chain joins TRBV5-1 to TRBJ1-5; 8 positions agree with TRBD1. The V and J ends lost 0 bases and 6 bases, in that order; junction bases with no gene match: 5. The germline V gene has CDR1 SGHRS and CDR2 YFSETQ. The CDR3 is made up of 15 amino acids. The CDR3 spells CASSLAGGPPQPQHF. The DNA for the CDR3 is TGCGCCAGCAGCTTGGCAGGGGGCCCTCCTCAGCCCCAGCATTTT.

The rearrangement joins TRBV5-6 to TRBJ1-2; 8 nucleotides agree with TRBD1. CDR3 length: 15 amino acids. The junction had 10 bases not matched to a gene; V was cut back by 4 bases and J by 5 bases. Germline V lookup: CDR1 SGHDT, CDR2 YYEEEE. This CDR3 reads CASSPKGQGGYGYTF. Here the CDR3 DNA reads TGTGCCAGCAGCCCGAAAGGACAGGGTGGTTATGGCTACACCTTC.

The genes are TRBV12-3 or TRBV12-4 and TRBJ2-7; a weak D match, TRBD1 (6 bases). The CDR3 is 12 amino acids. Trimming cost V 3 bases and J 7 bases, with 10 bases left between them. CDR3 sequence (DNA): TGTGCCAGCAGTTTGGACAGTAGGGAGCAGTACTTC. Amino acid sequence: CASSLDSREQYF.

On this clone: Other DNA sequences in this sample translate to the same CDR3. The chain employs TRBV27 and TRBJ1-2; no reliable D call. The CDR3 consists of 13 residues. Trimming pared 3 bases from V and 0 bases from J, leaving 5 bases between. Germline-derived CDR1 and CDR2 are MNHEY and SMNVEV (reference sequence). CDR3 loop: CASSFRANYGYTF. In DNA, the CDR3 is TGTGCCAGCAGTTTTCGTGCTAACTATGGCTACACCTTC.

V is TRBV2 and J is TRBJ2-5; D is perhaps TRBD1 (6 bases). This CDR3 has 15 amino acids. Trimming removed 6 bases at V and 2 bases at J, with 16 bases between. Germline V gives CDR1 SNHLY, CDR2 FYNNEI. CDR3 protein: CASRHRALGQETQYF. DNA for the CDR3: TGTGCCAGCAGACACAGGGCGCTGGGTCAAGAGACCCAGTACTTC.

V is TRBV27 and J is TRBJ1-1; D possibly corresponds to TRBD1 (5 bases). This CDR3 is 14 amino acids long. V lost 5 bases and J lost 4, with 14 bases in between. Per germline, CDR1 MNHEY and CDR2 SMNVEV (reference sequence). This CDR3 reads CASSLYTGGTEAFF. CDR3 in DNA: TGTGCCAGCAGTCTTTACACGGGGGGCACTGAAGCTTTCTTT.

The chain employs TRBV19 and TRBJ2-7, with D perhaps TRBD2 (6 bases). CDR3 length equals 14 residues. Germline loops: CDR1 LNHDA, CDR2 SQIVND (reference sequence). Trimming shortened V by 3 bases and J by 3 bases, and 12 bases separated the two germline ends. For the CDR3, the DNA is TGTGCCAGTAGTATCGGAGGGGCCCTCTACGAGCAGTACTTC. Translation: CASSIGGALYEQYF.

This clone was observed once. J is TRBJ2-3 and V is TRBV5-1; possible D gene TRBD1, 6 bases. Germline V gives CDR1 SGHRS, CDR2 YFSETQ. V dropped 8 bases and J dropped 0 bases, with 10 bases sitting between them. The CDR3 contains 13 residues. DNA of the CDR3: TGCGCCAGTGCGACAGGTAGCACAGATACGCAGTATTTT. Translated, it gives CASATGSTDTQYF.

The gene calls are TRBV6-5 and TRBJ1-2; D gene unclear. Trimming took 7 bases from V and 4 from J, leaving 10 bases between them. The CDR3 runs 12 residues. The germline V gene encodes CDR1 MNHEY and CDR2 SVGAGI. The CDR3 here is CASTLRAYGYTF. For the CDR3, the DNA is TGTGCCAGCACTTTGAGGGCCTATGGCTACACCTTC.

Remarks on this clone: At the DNA level, this CDR3 is encoded by other sequences in the same sample as well. Here the CDR3 reads CASSFRDSNEKLFF. The CDR3 DNA sequence: TGTGCCAGCTCGTTCCGGGACAGCAATGAAAAACTGTTTTTT. The chain recombines TRBV18 with TRBJ1-4; the match to TRBD1 covers 7 bases. Losses at the gene ends were 6 bases for V and 5 bases for J; bases not matched to a gene: 6. This CDR3 is 14 amino acids long. CDR1 and CDR2 (germline): KGHSH, LQKENI.

The chain has TRBV9 and TRBJ2-1, with TRBD2 matching 8 bases. The V segment lost 4 bases and the J segment 8 bases; nucleotides outside the gene matches: 11. Looked up from germline, CDR1 is SGDLS and CDR2 is YYNGEE. The CDR3 extends over 15 amino acids. The CDR3 nucleotides read TGTGCCAGCAGCCCACGGGGGGGCCTTATCGATGAGCAGTTCTTC. It codes for CASSPRGGLIDEQFF.

The chain joins TRBV10-1 to TRBJ2-3, with D unclear. CDR3 length: 14 amino acids. The V gene lost 2 bases and the J gene lost 4 bases, with 10 bases spanning the gap. The V gene's germline CDR1 is WNHNN and CDR2 SYGVQD (reference sequence). CDR3 loop: CASSEGAGPDTQYF. CDR3 bases: TGCGCCAGCAGTGAGGGTGCAGGCCCAGATACGCAGTATTTT.

J is TRBJ1-1 and V is TRBV5-1; maybe TRBD1 (5 bases). CDR3 length equals 13 residues. Germline V gene data show CDR1 as SGHRS and CDR2 as YFSETQ. The V end was cut by 4 bases, the J end by 3 bases, with 10 bases between. The CDR3, as DNA: TGCGCCAGCAGCCCGGGACTGGACACTGAAGCTTTCTTT. It translates to CASSPGLDTEAFF.

The rearrangement uses TRBV4-1 and TRBJ2-7, with D perhaps TRBD2 (5 bases). V was pared by 4 bases and J by 4 bases, with 17 bases between. CDR1 is MGHRA and CDR2 is YSYEKL in the germline V gene. The length of the CDR3 is 15 residues. CDR3 coding DNA: TGCGCCAGCAGCCTAGGAGGACGGTTCGGGTACGAGCAGTACTTC. It translates to CASSLGGRFGYEQYF.

The chain combines TRBV6-4 with TRBJ2-2, with D possibly being TRBD1 (6 bases). The CDR3 consists of 14 residues. Germline V lookup: CDR1 MRHNA, CDR2 SNTAGT. The V end lost 6 bases, the J end lost 1 base, and 9 bases lay between the germline ends. The CDR3 protein is CASRKDRNTGELFF. The CDR3 DNA is TGTGCCAGCAGAAAGGACAGGAACACCGGGGAGCTGTTTTTT.

This clone has only one observation. V gene TRBV7-2 combines with J gene TRBJ2-7; D unresolved. This CDR3 has 11 amino acids. Trimming took off 5 bases at V and 6 bases at J, with 8 bases between the two ends. The germline V gene encodes CDR1 SGHTA and CDR2 FQGNSA. The chain's CDR3 is CASSHKIEQYF. The CDR3 DNA is TGTGCCAGCAGCCACAAAATCGAGCAGTACTTC. Full variable domain (missing parts from reference TRBV7-2 and TRBJ2-7): GAGVSQSPSNKVTEKGKDVELRCDPISGHTALYWYRQSLGQGLEFLIYFQGNSAPDKSGLPSDRFSAERTGGSVSTLTIQRTQQEDSAVYLCASSHKIEQYFGPGTRLTVT.